This T cell receptor beta chain was documented in a study of blood T cell repertoires in COVID-19. J was trimmed by 10 bases and V by 1 base; bases with no gene match: 1. Germline CDR1 is SNHLY and CDR2 is FYNNEI. This CDR3 comprises 13 residues. Individuals drawn from approximately 26 US areas were about 18 to 95 years old. Participants' reported clinical history set cohort assignment. Cohort 3 recovered donors had two negative PCRs, clearance, or symptom resolution. As handled by the study authors: Estimates of nucleated cell counts were drawn from the amplification of reference gene primers. The method was immunoSEQ multiplex PCR; TCRdb's version includes in-frame clones alone and lacks a portion of them. V, J and clone size were drawn from that table, and D and trimming were deduced from the DNA. The sample holds about 160,000 clones; roughly 87% are singletons and the top ten take more than 6.5%.

Material for sequencing was PBMCs or T cells enriched from blood (not recorded which). This sequence joins TRBV2 and TRBJ2-1; TRBD2 matches at 10 bases. The receptor was derived from a woman between 50 and 59 years old who had recovered from COVID-19. As DNA, the CDR3 is TGTGCCAGCAGTGAAGGGGGACTAGCGGAGCAGTTCTTC. Its translation is CASSEGGLAEQFF.